What follows are 7 T cell receptor beta chains derived from one specimen sequenced in a study of T cell responses to AZD1222 COVID-19 vaccine. Generated by immunoSEQ multiplex PCR, the TCRdb table keeps only in-frame clones and is missing some. The sample lists over 120,000 clones, about 93% occurring once. The source material was peripheral blood, sampled on day 0 of AZD1222 vaccination. Source of these receptors: an adult in good health.

The chain joins TRBV10-3 to TRBJ2-1; maybe TRBD2 (6 bases). CDR1 and CDR2 (germline): ENHRY, SYGVKD. Trimming stripped 0 bases from V and 9 bases from J, with 18 bases between. This CDR3 spans 16 amino acids. CDR3 in DNA: TGTGCCATCAGTGAGTCCGGGCGGGGCCAGTCGCGTGAGCAGTTCTTC. Its translation is CAISESGRGQSREQFF.

The chain employs TRBV11-2 and TRBJ2-6; TRBD1 matches at 7 bases. The V and J ends lost 8 bases and 12 bases, in that order; junction bases with no gene match: 7. The CDR3 is made up of 12 amino acids. In germline, CDR1 is SGHAT, CDR2 FQNNGV. For the CDR3, the DNA is TGTGCCAGCGGCCGGGACAGTTTCGTCCTGACTTTC. Its protein product is CASGRDSFVLTF.

The rearrangement links TRBV2 to TRBJ2-7; 7 bases match TRBD1. V lost 4 bases and J lost 2; bases outside the gene matches: 5. Germline CDR1 reads SNHLY; CDR2 reads FYNNEI. This CDR3 region has 14 residues. CDR3 protein: CASSGTGTPYEQYF. CDR3 DNA: TGTGCCAGCAGTGGGACAGGAACACCCTACGAGCAGTACTTC. Variable domain in full (rest from reference TRBV2 and TRBJ2-7): EPEVTQTPSHQVTQMGQEVILRCVPISNHLYFYWYRQILGQKVEFLVSFYNNEISEKSEIFDDQFSVERPDGSNFTLKIRSTKLEDSAMYFCASSGTGTPYEQYFGPGTRLTVT.

This chain connects TRBV29-1 to TRBJ1-1; TRBD1 is a possible D gene (6 bases). V was trimmed by 4 bases and J by 1 base, leaving 13 bases between them. This CDR3 region has 14 residues. The germline V gene encodes CDR1 SQVTM and CDR2 ANQGSEA. DNA of the CDR3: TGCAGCGTTGGGGGGGCCCTGGGGAACACTGAAGCTTTCTTT. It encodes CSVGGALGNTEAFF. Looking up the rest from reference TRBV29-1 and TRBJ1-1 gives the full variable domain: SAVISQKPSRDICQRGTSLTIQCQVDSQVTMMFWYRQQPGQSLTLIATANQGSEATYESGFVIDKFPISRPNLTFSTLTVSNMSPEDSSIYLCSVGGALGNTEAFFGQGTRLTVV.

This chain uses TRBV18 with TRBJ1-1; D is unclear. This CDR3 is 13 amino acids long. V was cut by 3 bases and J by 1 base, with 6 bases left in between. Germline V gene sequence: CDR1 KGHSH, CDR2 LQKENI. CDR3 residues: CASSPVGNTEAFF. The CDR3 DNA is TGTGCCAGCTCACCGGTAGGGAACACTGAAGCTTTCTTT.

This rearrangement joins TRBV7-9 to TRBJ1-1, with 11 bases lining up with TRBD1. This CDR3 is built from 14 residues. CDR1 and CDR2 from the germline V gene are SEHNR and FQNEAQ (reference sequence). The J segment lost 7 bases and the V segment lost 3 bases, leaving 4 bases of the junction unmatched. The CDR3 DNA reads TGTGCCAGCAGCTTCGGACAGGGGGCAGTTGAAGCTTTCTTT. This sequence encodes CASSFGQGAVEAFF.

The rearrangement uses TRBV10-3 and TRBJ2-6; either TRBD1 or TRBD2 may fit D (5 bases each). Germline V gene lookup returns CDR1 ENHRY and CDR2 SYGVKD. The germline V and J ends were trimmed by 10 bases and 0 bases, with 13 bases remaining between them. There are 15 residues in the CDR3. DNA of the CDR3: TGTGCCACAATGGGACGGTACTCTGGGGCCAACGTCCTGACTTTC. Translating it yields CATMGRYSGANVLTF.